These 6 T cell receptor beta chains share one sample of origin, sequenced in a study of Ad26.COV2.S vaccination and SARS-CoV-2 variants. Profiled with immunoSEQ multiplex PCR; TCRdb holds only in-frame clones, not every one. The sample records 350,000 to 450,000 clones, over 80% being singletons. The treatment: roughly 18 received Ad26.COV2.S at low or high dose, single or two shots; roughly five received placebo; per-sample allocation not given. All samples were drawn on day 63, counting from the first vaccine or placebo injection. The sample was peripheral blood, taken in a trial of Ad26.COV2.S vaccine versus placebo. The receptors were sampled from a person between 18 and 65 years old who received the Ad26.COV2.S COVID-19 vaccine or a placebo.

The chain recombines TRBV7-9 with TRBJ1-1, with D maybe TRBD1 (6 bases). V shed 4 bases and J shed 1 base, with 10 bases lying between them. This CDR3 region has 14 residues. Germline-derived CDR1 and CDR2 are SEHNR and FQNEAQ (reference sequence). The CDR3 coding sequence is TGTGCCAGCAGCTCATGGACAGAGAACACTGAAGCTTTCTTT. It encodes CASSSWTENTEAFF.

This chain connects TRBV3-1 (or the pseudogene TRBV3-2) to TRBJ1-2, with D maybe TRBD1 (5 bases). This CDR3 region has 16 residues. V was shortened by 1 base and J by 8 bases, with 20 bases between the two germline ends. CDR1 is LGHDT, CDR2 YNNKEL, per germline (reference sequence). The CDR3 region is CASSQVAKGVREGYTF. CDR3 DNA: TGTGCCAGCAGCCAAGTAGCTAAAGGGGTCAGGGAAGGCTACACCTTC.

This chain links TRBV5-5 with TRBJ2-7; possible D gene TRBD1, 6 bases. V gave up 4 bases and J gave up 1 base, with 9 bases separating them. Germline CDR1 is SGHKS and CDR2 is YYEKEE (reference sequence). The CDR3 has 13 residues. CDR3 nucleotides: TGTGCCAGCAGCAGTCAGGGGTCCTACGAGCAGTACTTC. Its protein product is CASSSQGSYEQYF.

The chain is built from TRBV7-8 and TRBJ2-2, with D hard to call. The V gene lost 4 bases and the J gene lost 6 bases, with 12 bases spanning the gap. Germline assignment: CDR1 SGHVS and CDR2 FQNEAQ. This CDR3 is 14 amino acids long. The CDR3 loop reads CASSSSRSPGELFF. Here the CDR3 DNA reads TGTGCCAGCAGCTCTTCAAGGTCACCCGGGGAGCTGTTTTTT.

This rearrangement joins TRBV18 to TRBJ2-7; 9 bases are shared with TRBD2. CDR1 KGHSH and CDR2 LQKENI come from the germline V gene. The CDR3 contains 15 residues. V was clipped by 2 bases and J by 0 bases; unmatched bases: 2. CDR3 sequence (DNA): TGTGCCAGCTCACCAGGGACTAGCAGCTCCTACGAGCAGTACTTC. It yields the protein CASSPGTSSSYEQYF. Based on the CDR3 plus reference TRBV18 and TRBJ2-7, the full variable domain is NAGVMQNPRHLVRRRGQEARLRCSPMKGHSHVYWYRQLPEEGLKFMVYLQKENIIDESGMPKERFSAEFPKEGPSILRIQQVVRGDSAAYFCASSPGTSSSYEQYFGPGTRLTVT.

This clone was recorded only once. V gene TRBV6-5 combines with J gene TRBJ2-1, with 9 bases matching TRBD2. Losses at the gene ends were 0 bases for V and 7 bases for J; bases not matched to a gene: 4. Germline CDR1 reads MNHEY; CDR2 reads SVGAGI. The CDR3 is 15 residues long. The CDR3 DNA reads TGTGCCAGCAGTTACTCACTAGCGGGCGGTAATGAGCAGTTCTTC. This codes for CASSYSLAGGNEQFF.